This T cell receptor beta chain derives from a study of high-grade serous ovarian cancer treatment subgroups (dated by TCRdb to about 2021). About the investigation overall: On average, each sample produced 14,000 to 15,000 sequencing reads and roughly 7,500 unique TCR beta rearrangements. Under a laparoscopic triage algorithm, patients with high-grade serous ovarian cancer were grouped by complete gross resection or by neoadjuvant chemotherapy response, and the study profiled the TCR beta repertoires of these patients. One primary tumor sample and two metastatic tumor samples were collected from each patient, for a total of roughly 90 samples. A cohort of some 30 patients was included: roughly 10 with no residual disease after primary surgery (R0), roughly 10 who were excellent NACT responders, and roughly 10 who were poor NACT responders.

The 75 to 100 tumor samples underwent high-throughput TCR profiling using ImmunoSEQ. The original methods were these. The repertoire diversity metrics included richness (unique productive sequences), clonality, evenness and relatedness, and the Bhattacharyya coefficient was used to measure similarity between samples. A sensitivity analysis excluded TCRs with fewer than two reads and gave consistent conclusions. TCRdb mirrors the immuneACCESS table, restricted to in-frame sequences. Some clones are absent from its copies; in checked studies, under half trace to an unresolved V gene, and the reason for the others is unknown. V and J calls and clone size come straight from that table; D and trimming were deduced from the DNA. The sample records 18,000 or so clones, 75% of which are singletons. Jointly, the top ten make up about 6.4% of the sample. On this clone: The antigen this receptor binds is unknown. The input lacks base qualities; no much larger clone sits a single base away.

Reading the germline V gene (reference sequence) gives CDR1 SGHNT and CDR2 YYREEE. At the junction V is shortened by 1 base and J by 4 bases; bases outside the gene matches: 6. The CDR3 runs 15 amino acids, cysteine and phenylalanine included. Kept here is only the CDR3 DNA, which spans 45 bases and is read in frame from base 1. General study outcomes and caveats: Because bulk tumor TCR sequencing provided no spatial information, insight into HGSC tumor complexity and diversity was limited. TCR clonal relatedness correlated positively with neoantigen level and, by trend, with copy number variation and mutation load from whole-genome sequencing. TCR repertoire analyses focused on CDR3; CDR1 and CDR2 were not analyzed. Repertoire similarity ranging from about 0.1 to 0.85 was observed between tumors from the same patient, whereas almost no similarity was observed between different patients.

Collection of tumor samples took place before definitive surgery or chemotherapy. The MD Anderson Biospecimen Extraction Resource handled genomic DNA extraction, while the MD Anderson Cancer Genomics Laboratory carried out the TCR sequencing. Input material: tumor tissue. The chain links TRBV5-4 with TRBJ1-2; 8 bases in between match TRBD1. The receptor was derived from a human donor with high-grade serous ovarian cancer. This receptor carries the CDR3 CASSLFSGQGYGYTF. The nucleotides are TGTGCCAGCAGCTTGTTCTCAGGACAGGGCTATGGCTACACCTTC.